This record covers a single T cell receptor (beta chain). The antigen is not known. A multiplex PCR was run with 60 Vbeta primers and 13 Jbeta primers. This table comes from immunoSEQ multiplex PCR, and its TCRdb copy is limited to in-frame clones, with some not included. Here the sample spans approximately 85,000 clones, 80% being singletons. This specimen belongs to a study of cytomegalovirus exposure and HLA in healthy donors. Broader study findings: Trimming of TCR beta V- and J-genes showed a link, identified in a later analysis, to a missense DCLRE1C variant.

The CDR3 loop spans 15 amino acids. CDR1 and CDR2 from the germline V gene are ENHRY and SYGVKD. V was clipped by 6 bases and J by 4 bases; unmatched bases: 6. The sequence was collected from a man under 40 in good health and CMV-seronegative. The V gene is TRBV10-3, the J gene TRBJ2-5; 12 bases match TRBD1. The sample consisted of PBMCs. CDR3 amino acids: CAIRDGTGGPETQYF. As DNA, the CDR3 is TGTGCCATCAGGGACGGGACAGGGGGCCCAGAGACCCAGTACTTC.